The TCR beta chain described here comes from a study of PD-1 blockade in classical Hodgkin lymphoma. The sample holds a few counts of this clone. Here immunoSEQ multiplex PCR was the method, and the copy in TCRdb shows in-frame clones only, minus some. The top ten hold around 10% of the sample, which has more than 45,000 clones, approximately 70% seen once. All the patients suffered relapse after autologous stem cell transplantation, and brentuximab vedotin exposure differed. The specimen was peripheral blood mononuclear cells (PBMCs), collected at baseline. The TCR comes from a human donor with classical Hodgkin lymphoma.

The CDR3 sequence: CASSDSAGNEQFF. The CDR3 nucleotides read TGTGCCAGCAGTGACTCGGCGGGGAATGAGCAGTTCTTC. J is TRBJ2-1 and V is TRBV6-4; possible D gene TRBD2, 6 bases. This CDR3 has 13 amino acids. The ends were cut back, 0 bases at V and 7 bases at J, with 7 bases in the middle. Per germline, CDR1 MRHNA and CDR2 SNTAGT.